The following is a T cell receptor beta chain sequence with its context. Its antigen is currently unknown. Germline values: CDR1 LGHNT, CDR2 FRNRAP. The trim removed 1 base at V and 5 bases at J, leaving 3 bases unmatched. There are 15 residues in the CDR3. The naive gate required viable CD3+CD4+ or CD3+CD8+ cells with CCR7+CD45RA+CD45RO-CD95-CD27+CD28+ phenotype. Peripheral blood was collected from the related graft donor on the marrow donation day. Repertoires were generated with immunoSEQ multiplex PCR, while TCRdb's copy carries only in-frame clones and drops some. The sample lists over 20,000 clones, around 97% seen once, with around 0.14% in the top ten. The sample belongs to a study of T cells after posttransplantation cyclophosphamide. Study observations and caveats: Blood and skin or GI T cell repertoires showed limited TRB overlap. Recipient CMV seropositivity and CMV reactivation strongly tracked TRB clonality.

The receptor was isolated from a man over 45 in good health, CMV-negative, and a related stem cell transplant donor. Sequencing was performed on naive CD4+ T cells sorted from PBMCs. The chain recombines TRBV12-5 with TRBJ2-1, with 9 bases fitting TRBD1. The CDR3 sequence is CASGLAGTGHNEQFF. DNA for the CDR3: TGTGCTAGTGGTTTGGCCGGGACAGGGCACAATGAGCAGTTCTTC.